This TCR beta chain was sequenced for a study of blood T cell repertoires in COVID-19. Under the authors' procedure: Reference gene primer amplification yielded estimated nucleated cell counts. TCRdb keeps only in-frame clones here, not all; method: immunoSEQ multiplex PCR. V, J and clone size were drawn from that table, and D and trimming were deduced from the DNA. The sample carries some 370,000 clones, over 80% recorded once. Which cohort a participant joined came from the clinical history participants gave. Either two negative PCRs, clearance, or symptom resolution qualified Cohort 3 donors as recovered. CDR3 length equals 13 residues. Germline V lookup: CDR1 GTSNPN, CDR2 SVGIG (reference sequence). V was trimmed by 4 bases and J by 3 bases, leaving 12 bases between them.

Sequenced input: PBMCs or T cells enriched from blood (not recorded which). J is TRBJ1-2 and V is TRBV30; the D is unclear. This TCR was recovered from a woman aged 50 to 65 who had recovered from COVID-19. The CDR3 loop reads CAWNYGLDYGYTF. The DNA for the CDR3 is TGTGCCTGGAATTATGGGCTGGACTATGGCTACACCTTC.